The 20 T cell receptor beta chains given below trace back to one sample, sequenced in a study of blood T cell repertoires in COVID-19 (dated by TCRdb to 2019 to 2021). Libraries were made using the immunoSEQ multiplex PCR assay. TCRdb took this table from immuneACCESS and kept in-frame rearrangements with V and J called. Such tables lack part of the clones; where checked against another copy, unresolved V genes explain under half of the gap, and the rest is unexplained. The sample has about 100,000 clones on record, roughly nine tenths of them singletons. The top ten hold around 1% of the sample. The sample comprised peripheral blood. These receptors all come from a man between 60 and 75 years old with acute or convalescent COVID-19.

The J gene is TRBJ2-5, the V gene TRBV29-1, with TRBD1 matching over 7 bases. The CDR3 consists of 12 residues. The germline V gene encodes CDR1 SQVTM and CDR2 ANQGSEA. J lost 4 bases, V lost 6 bases, and 5 bases had no gene match. CDR3 in DNA: TGCAGCGTGGGACAGTTTGCAGAGACCCAGTACTTC. It translates to CSVGQFAETQYF.

The gene calls are TRBV10-3 and TRBJ1-1; 9 bases map to TRBD1. The germline CDR1 and CDR2 sequences are ENHRY and SYGVKD. The CDR3 covers 15 residues. The V gene end was trimmed by 7 bases and the J gene end by 1 base; junction bases not matched to a gene: 7. CDR3 protein: CAIMGQGGPNTEAFF. In DNA form, the CDR3 reads TGTGCCATCATGGGACAGGGAGGGCCGAACACTGAAGCTTTCTTT.

This chain uses TRBV11-2 with TRBJ2-7; 12 nucleotides line up with TRBD2. This CDR3 contains 16 residues. V shed 5 bases and J 2 bases; nucleotides not matched to a gene: 7. Per germline, CDR1 SGHAT and CDR2 FQNNGV. CDR3 region: CASSPLTSGSPYEQYF. CDR3 DNA sequence: TGTGCCAGCAGCCCTCTGACTAGCGGGAGCCCCTACGAGCAGTACTTC.

The chain uses TRBV6-2 or TRBV6-3 and TRBJ1-2; 8 nucleotides line up with TRBD1. CDR3 length: 16 amino acids. With 6 bases clipped from V and 8 bases from J, the junction kept 17 bases outside the gene matches. The germline CDR1 and CDR2 sequences are MNHEY and SVGEGT. CDR3 DNA sequence: TGTGCCAGCAGCCTAGCCCTGGACAGGGTGTTGGAGGGCTACACCTTC. It is translated as CASSLALDRVLEGYTF.

The rearrangement joins TRBV6-5 to TRBJ2-5; 8 positions agree with TRBD2. Trimming took 6 bases from V and 2 from J; bases not matched to a gene: 8. Per germline, CDR1 MNHEY and CDR2 SVGAGI. CDR3 size: 15 residues. The chain's CDR3 is CASSRNGRGQETQYF. CDR3 sequence (DNA): TGTGCCAGCAGCCGAAACGGGAGGGGTCAAGAGACCCAGTACTTC.

The chain's CDR3 is CASSQASSGISYNEQFF. The CDR3 DNA reads TGCGCCAGCAGCCAAGCTTCTAGCGGGATCTCCTACAATGAGCAGTTCTTC. This chain joins TRBV4-1 and TRBJ2-1, with 9 bases matching TRBD2. Germline V gene sequence: CDR1 MGHRA, CDR2 YSYEKL. This CDR3 comprises 17 residues. Trimming removed 1 base from V and 0 bases from J; junction bases left unmatched: 4.

The J gene is TRBJ2-5, the V gene TRBV20-1; D is unclear. The CDR3 consists of 11 residues. CDR1 is DFQATT, CDR2 SNEGSKA, per germline (reference sequence). Trimming pared 1 base from V and 2 bases from J, leaving 2 bases between. The DNA for the CDR3 is TGCAGTGCTAGAGTACAAGAGACCCAGTACTTC. This sequence encodes CSARVQETQYF.

The sample holds one count of this clone. The chain joins TRBV21-1 to TRBJ2-6; the D call in the table, TRBD2, was not verified against the DNA. TRBV21-1 is a pseudogene locus. This CDR3 has 16 amino acids. CDR3: CASRFKRENGANVLTF. CDR3 sequence (DNA): TGTGCCAGCAGGTTCAAACGGGAAAATGGGGCCAACGTCCTGACTTTC.

This clone was seen just once. This specimen includes other DNA sequences encoding the same CDR3. The rearrangement uses TRBV6-5 and TRBJ2-7, with TRBD1 identical over 7 bases. Losses at the gene ends were 5 bases for V and 3 bases for J; bases not matched to a gene: 1. The V gene's germline CDR1 is MNHEY and CDR2 SVGAGI. This CDR3 is built from 12 residues. CDR3 nucleotide sequence: TGTGCCAGCAGTAGACAGGGCTACGAGCAGTACTTC. Its translation is CASSRQGYEQYF.

CDR3 in amino acids: CASSGTGVGYTF. The CDR3 bases are TGTGCCAGCAGCGGGACAGGGGTAGGCTACACCTTC. The gene calls are TRBV9 and TRBJ1-2, with TRBD1 matching over 9 bases. The CDR3 extends over 12 amino acids. CDR1 and CDR2 (germline): SGDLS, YYNGEE. Germline trimming cut 3 bases from V and 8 bases from J; bases unmatched to any gene: 2.

The chain joins TRBV6-6 to TRBJ2-5; TRBD1 aligns across 9 bases. This CDR3 contains 16 residues. Germline loops: CDR1 MNHNY, CDR2 SVGAGI (reference sequence). With V trimmed by 6 bases and J by 4 bases, 12 bases remained unmatched. CDR3 nucleotides: TGTGCCAGCAGGAAGGGGACAGGGTTTTCGGTAGAGACCCAGTACTTC. This sequence encodes CASRKGTGFSVETQYF.

CDR3 DNA sequence: TGTGCCAGCAGCCCGGGACTAGCGGGAGTGTGGTACAATGAGCAGTTCTTC. This sequence encodes CASSPGLAGVWYNEQFF. The chain uses TRBV7-3 and TRBJ2-1; TRBD2 matches at 14 bases. This CDR3 is 17 amino acids long. The ends lost 5 bases at V and 4 bases at J; junction bases unmatched: 7. From germline, CDR1 is SGHTA and CDR2 FQGTGA.

This chain links TRBV3-1 (or the pseudogene TRBV3-2) with TRBJ2-1; tentatively, D is TRBD2 (5 bases). Germline V gives CDR1 LGHDT, CDR2 YNNKEL (reference sequence). This CDR3 region has 15 residues. V lost 0 bases and J 4 bases, leaving 10 bases between the germline ends. In DNA form, the CDR3 reads TGTGCCAGCAGCCAAGATCGACTAAGTTACAATGAGCAGTTCTTC. This translates into CASSQDRLSYNEQFF.

J is TRBJ2-3 and V is TRBV5-1, with 7 bases that match TRBD2. V lost 0 bases and J lost 4; bases outside the gene matches: 8. Germline CDR1 SGHRS, CDR2 YFSETQ. This CDR3 has 16 amino acids. This CDR3 reads CASSLVFSGEADTQYF. CDR3 sequence (DNA): TGCGCCAGCAGCTTGGTATTCAGCGGGGAAGCAGATACGCAGTATTTT.

This chain connects TRBV11-3 to TRBJ2-1, with D tentatively TRBD2 (6 bases). The CDR3 is made up of 15 amino acids. Germline values: CDR1 SGHNT, CDR2 YENEEA. V was trimmed by 0 bases and J by 5 bases, leaving 11 bases between them. The CDR3 region is CASSLEGLANNEQFF. CDR3 bases: TGTGCCAGCAGCTTAGAGGGGCTAGCGAACAATGAGCAGTTCTTC.

The count of this clone is one. The chain has TRBV9 and TRBJ2-2; tentatively, D is TRBD2 (6 bases). Germline CDR1 is SGDLS and CDR2 is YYNGEE. V was shortened by 2 bases and J by 4 bases, with 12 bases between the two germline ends. The CDR3 has 15 amino acids. In DNA form, the CDR3 reads TGTGCCAGCAGCGTTTACGGGGGAGGCACCGGGGAGCTGTTTTTT. This sequence encodes CASSVYGGGTGELFF. Supplemented by reference TRBV9 and TRBJ2-2, the full variable domain reads DSGVTQTPKHLITATGQRVTLRCSPRSGDLSVYWYQQSLDQGLQFLIQYYNGEERAKGNILERFSAQQFPDLHSELNLSSLELGDSALYFCASSVYGGGTGELFFGEGSRLTVL.

The chain uses TRBV19 and TRBJ2-1, with a tentative D call TRBD2 (5 bases). V was cut by 0 bases and J by 4 bases, with 10 bases left in between. CDR1 and CDR2 (germline): LNHDA, SQIVND (reference sequence). The length of the CDR3 is 15 residues. CDR3 in amino acids: CASSIDGLLYNEQFF. CDR3 bases: TGTGCCAGTAGTATAGACGGACTTCTATACAATGAGCAGTTCTTC. The full variable domain, its missing parts supplied by reference TRBV19 and TRBJ2-1, is DGGITQSPKYLFRKEGQNVTLSCEQNLNHDAMYWYRQDPGQGLRLIYYSQIVNDFQKGDIAEGYSVSREKKESFPLTVTSAQKNPTAFYLCASSIDGLLYNEQFFGPGTRLTVL.

This clone appeared once. The rearrangement joins TRBV7-2 to TRBJ1-2, with D possibly TRBD1 on 5 matching bases. Germline assignment: CDR1 SGHTA and CDR2 FQGNSA. V was shortened by 6 bases and J by 5 bases, with 13 bases between the two germline ends. CDR3 length: 13 amino acids. The CDR3 loop reads CASSSTVLYGYTF. The CDR3 coding sequence is TGTGCCAGCAGTTCGACAGTGTTATATGGCTACACCTTC.

V is TRBV7-5 and J is TRBJ1-1; TRBD1 is the table's D call and was not checked against the DNA. TRBV7-5 corresponds to a pseudogene. CDR3 size: 14 residues. The CDR3 DNA is TGTGCCAGAAGCTTAGGACAGGGGTGTACTGAAGCTTTCTTT. Amino acids: CARSLGQGCTEAFF.

This chain links TRBV11-3 with TRBJ2-5; D is ambiguous. The V gene lost 5 bases and the J gene lost 4 bases, with 8 bases spanning the gap. Germline CDR1 reads SGHNT; CDR2 reads YENEEA. The CDR3 runs to 12 residues. CDR3 sequence: CASSRPGETQYF. The CDR3 DNA reads TGTGCCAGCAGCCGCCCGGGAGAGACCCAGTACTTC.